The 2 T cell receptor beta chains below all came from one sample that was sequenced in a study of cytomegalovirus exposure and HLA in healthy donors. This table comes from immunoSEQ multiplex PCR, and its TCRdb copy is limited to in-frame clones, with some not included. The repertoire consists of roughly 120,000 clones, with roughly 90% occurring once and the leading ten covering about 1.5%. The source material was PBMCs. These receptors were obtained from a woman aged 25 to 45 in good health and CMV-seropositive.

V usage is TRBV7-6 and J usage is TRBJ1-6; TRBD1 might be the D (5 bases). CDR1 is SGHVS and CDR2 is FNYEAQ in the germline V gene. V gave up 2 bases and J gave up 5 bases, with 13 bases separating them. This CDR3 has 16 residues. Here the CDR3 DNA reads TGTGCCAGCAGCTTACGGGGGTACTGGGATAATTCACCCCTCCACTTT. Translating it yields CASSLRGYWDNSPLHF.

The rearrangement links TRBV4-1 to TRBJ2-1; 10 bases align to TRBD2. Germline lookup yields CDR1 MGHRA and CDR2 YSYEKL. Germline trimming cut 0 bases from V and 8 bases from J; bases unmatched to any gene: 1. This CDR3 spans 14 amino acids. In DNA form, the CDR3 reads TGCGCCAGCAGCCAAGAAACTAGCGGGGATGAGCAGTTCTTC. Translation: CASSQETSGDEQFF.